The clone carrying this TCR beta chain was counted only a few times. The data belong to a study of shared clonotypes between healthy human individuals. CDR1 MNHEY and CDR2 SMNVEV come from the germline V gene (reference sequence). The V and J ends lost 2 bases and 8 bases respectively, with 12 bases between them. CDR3 length: 13 residues. TCRdb keeps only in-frame clones here, not all; method: immunoSEQ multiplex PCR. The table has approximately 720,000 clones, roughly 78% seen once. The chain couples TRBV27 to TRBJ1-1; no definite D call. The TCR comes from a woman in her thirties in good health. The source material was memory CD4+ T cells sorted from blood. Subset noted: CD45RA-negative fraction. The CDR3 DNA follows: TGTGCCAGCAGTTTAGGTGGGATAGGCGAAGCTTTCTTT. Translated: CASSLGGIGEAFF.